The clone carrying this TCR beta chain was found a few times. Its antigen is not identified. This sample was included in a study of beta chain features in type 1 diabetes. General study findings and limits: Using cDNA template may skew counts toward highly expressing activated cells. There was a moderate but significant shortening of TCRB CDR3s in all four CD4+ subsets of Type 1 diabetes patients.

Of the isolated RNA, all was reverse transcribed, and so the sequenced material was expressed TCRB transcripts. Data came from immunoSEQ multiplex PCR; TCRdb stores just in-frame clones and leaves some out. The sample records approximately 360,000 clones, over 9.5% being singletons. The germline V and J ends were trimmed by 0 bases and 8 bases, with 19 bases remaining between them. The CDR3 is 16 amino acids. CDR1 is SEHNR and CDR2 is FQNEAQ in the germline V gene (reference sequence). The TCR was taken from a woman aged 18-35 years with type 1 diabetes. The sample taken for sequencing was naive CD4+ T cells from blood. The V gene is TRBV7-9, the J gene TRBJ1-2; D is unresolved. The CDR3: CASSLARWAGGSGYTF. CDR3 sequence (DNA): TGTGCCAGCAGCTTAGCGCGCTGGGCAGGAGGAAGCGGCTACACCTTC.